Listed here are 6 T cell receptor beta chains from one sample, sequenced in a study of T cell changes during pregnancy in multiple sclerosis. TCRdb's copy holds only in-frame clones and misses some; the assay was immunoSEQ multiplex PCR. The table has 60,000 to 70,000 clones, approximately 90% seen once. The specimen comprised peripheral blood, sampled in the second trimester of pregnancy. The receptors were sampled from a female donor with multiple sclerosis, enrolled in a pregnancy study.

The chain links TRBV7-9 to TRBJ2-7, with D possibly matching TRBD1 (6 bases). The CDR3 loop spans 14 amino acids. Trimming cost V 7 bases and J 3 bases, with 16 bases left between them. Germline V gives CDR1 SEHNR, CDR2 FQNEAQ (reference sequence). DNA for the CDR3: TGTGCCAGCACCTCAGCACAGGGAAACTACGAGCAGTACTTC. Translating it yields CASTSAQGNYEQYF.

The chain has TRBV27 and TRBJ2-7, with 9 positions matching TRBD1. J gave up 3 bases and V 6 bases, and 3 bases lay outside the gene matches. The CDR3 loop spans 13 amino acids. Germline-derived CDR1 and CDR2 are MNHEY and SMNVEV (reference sequence). The CDR3 spells CASRRQGGYEQYF. CDR3 in DNA: TGTGCCAGCAGGAGACAGGGGGGCTACGAGCAGTACTTC.

V usage is TRBV6-6 and J usage is TRBJ2-5; possible D gene TRBD1, 6 bases. This CDR3 has 14 residues. Looked up from germline, CDR1 is MNHNY and CDR2 is SVGAGI (reference sequence). Trimming pared 1 base from V and 5 bases from J, leaving 11 bases between. The CDR3 DNA reads TGTGCCAGCAGTTACTTGGGGGCGTCGGAGACCCAGTACTTC. Its protein product is CASSYLGASETQYF.

This chain uses TRBV5-4 with TRBJ2-1, with D tentatively TRBD1 (5 bases). V dropped 1 base and J dropped 6 bases, with 5 bases sitting between them. The germline CDR1 and CDR2 sequences are SGHNT and YYREEE (reference sequence). This CDR3 is built from 12 residues. The CDR3 nucleotides read TGTGCCAGCAGCTTGCAGGGCAATGAGCAGTTCTTC. Protein sequence: CASSLQGNEQFF.

The chain is built from TRBV19 and TRBJ2-7, with D maybe TRBD2 (5 bases). The ends were cut back, 8 bases at V and 1 base at J, with 15 bases in the middle. Per germline, CDR1 LNHDA and CDR2 SQIVND (reference sequence). The CDR3 contains 14 residues. In DNA form, the CDR3 reads TGTGCCAGTCCCCCAGAGGGAAAATCCTACGAGCAGTACTTC. Amino acids: CASPPEGKSYEQYF.

The chain carries TRBV28 and TRBJ1-5; D perhaps matches TRBD1 (5 bases). V lost 6 bases and J lost 1, with 10 bases in between. Germline V gene sequence: CDR1 MDHEN, CDR2 SYDVKM. CDR3 length: 14 amino acids. The CDR3 DNA follows: TGTGCCAGCAGCGACAGCAGGAGCAATCAGCCCCAGCATTTT. Its protein product is CASSDSRSNQPQHF.